One and the same sample provided the 18 T cell receptor beta chains below, sequenced in a study of vaccination effects on CD4 cells after COVID-19. Sequencing in the ViraFEST assay came after antigen-specific CD4+ T cells had been expanded with viral peptide pools, which were used to stimulate PBMC. With approximately 9 days of culture completed, CD4+ T cells were isolated. The person's infection with SARS-CoV-2, confirmed by PCR, took place between March and December 2020. The table came from immunoSEQ multiplex PCR; TCRdb's copy has only in-frame clones and leaves some out. This table holds more than 20,000 clones, about three quarters found once. No antigen is known for these receptors. Specimen: CD4+ T cells from PBMCs cultured with HCoV-NL63 spike peptides, collected before COVID-19 vaccination. These receptors were taken from a human donor who had a prior SARS-CoV-2 infection.

V and J are TRBV7-2 and TRBJ1-2; unclear D gene. This CDR3 region has 14 residues. Germline values: CDR1 SGHTA, CDR2 FQGNSA. With 7 bases removed from V and 3 bases from J, the gap between germline ends came to 15 bases. CDR3 nucleotide sequence: TGTGCCAGCAACCCAGAATGGACGGACTATGGCTACACCTTC. Translation: CASNPEWTDYGYTF.

In this sample, this clone turned up once. The rearrangement uses TRBV7-3 and TRBJ1-2; 7 nucleotides align to TRBD1. Trimming removed 5 bases from V and 4 bases from J; junction bases left unmatched: 10. Germline loops: CDR1 SGHTA, CDR2 FQGTGA. The CDR3 runs 15 residues. CDR3 loop: CASSTRAGGSYGYTF. The CDR3 DNA reads TGTGCCAGCAGCACACGTGCAGGGGGTAGCTATGGCTACACCTTC.

This clone came up once. CDR3 residues: CASTRLAGGFNEQFF. The DNA of the CDR3 is TGTGCCAGCACAAGACTAGCGGGAGGATTTAATGAGCAGTTCTTC. This rearrangement joins TRBV7-9 to TRBJ2-1; 13 bases map to TRBD2. The CDR3 runs 15 residues. With 7 bases clipped from V and 7 bases from J, the junction kept 7 bases outside the gene matches. The germline V gene has CDR1 SEHNR and CDR2 FQNEAQ (reference sequence).

V is TRBV5-1 and J is TRBJ2-5; possible D gene TRBD1, 5 bases. Per germline, CDR1 SGHRS and CDR2 YFSETQ. The CDR3 is 14 residues long. V gave up 0 bases and J gave up 9 bases, with 15 bases separating them. The CDR3 region has the DNA TGCGCCAGCAGCTTGGTTGTCCCCCCCAGGGCCCAGTACTTC. It specifies CASSLVVPPRAQYF.

The chain couples TRBV7-3 to TRBJ2-1, with 13 bases aligning to TRBD2. Losses at the gene ends were 1 base for V and 8 bases for J; bases not matched to a gene: 2. CDR1 is SGHTA, CDR2 FQGTGA, per germline. This CDR3 contains 15 residues. CDR3 DNA: TGTGCCAGCAGCTTAAGACTAGCGGGGGGAGATGAGCAGTTCTTC. Protein sequence: CASSLRLAGGDEQFF.

The chain combines TRBV27 with TRBJ2-5, with TRBD1 as a possible D gene (5 bases). The CDR3 has 14 residues. Germline lookup yields CDR1 MNHEY and CDR2 SMNVEV (reference sequence). V lost 6 bases, J lost 1 base, and 12 bases lay in between. The chain's CDR3 is CASSYNRFQETQYF. The CDR3 DNA follows: TGTGCCAGCAGCTACAACAGGTTCCAAGAGACCCAGTACTTC.

This chain links TRBV30 with TRBJ1-4; TRBD1 agrees at 7 bases. With 3 bases clipped from V and 3 bases from J, the junction kept 10 bases outside the gene matches. This CDR3 comprises 16 residues. Germline CDR1 reads GTSNPN; CDR2 reads SVGIG (reference sequence). The DNA of the CDR3 is TGTGCCTGGAGACAGAGGGCAGGGACAGCTAATGAAAAACTGTTTTTT. It encodes CAWRQRAGTANEKLFF.

This clone was found a few times. The rearrangement joins TRBV2 to TRBJ2-4; D is possibly TRBD2 (5 bases). There are 14 residues in the CDR3. CDR1 SNHLY and CDR2 FYNNEI come from the germline V gene. V gave up 6 bases and J gave up 6 bases, with 15 bases separating them. CDR3 coding DNA: TGTGCCAGCAGCGCCACTAGAGTCGTAAACATTCAGTACTTC. Protein: CASSATRVVNIQYF.

There are a few counts of this clone. V gene TRBV6-5 combines with J gene TRBJ1-6, with 8 bases that match TRBD1. This CDR3 contains 13 residues. Germline assignment: CDR1 MNHEY and CDR2 SVGAGI. The ends lost 2 bases at V and 9 bases at J; junction bases unmatched: 0. This CDR3 is CASSYGQGSPLHF. CDR3 nucleotides: TGTGCCAGCAGTTACGGACAGGGTTCACCCCTCCACTTT.

This clone was picked up one time. This chain joins TRBV2 and TRBJ2-1; D might be TRBD2 (5 bases). This CDR3 region has 11 residues. CDR1 SNHLY and CDR2 FYNNEI come from the germline V gene. Trimming stripped 11 bases from V and 7 bases from J, with 12 bases between. The CDR3 DNA reads as TGTGCCGGAGGCGACTCAAATGAGCAGTTCTTC. Its protein is CAGGDSNEQFF.

The J gene is TRBJ2-5, the V gene TRBV5-1; the D gene is possibly TRBD2 (5 bases). V was trimmed by 5 bases and J by 5 bases, leaving 13 bases between them. The CDR3 has 13 amino acids. The germline V gene has CDR1 SGHRS and CDR2 YFSETQ. The CDR3 here is CASRGSGLETQYF. In nucleotides, the CDR3 is TGCGCCAGCAGAGGGTCGGGATTGGAGACCCAGTACTTC.

CDR3 sequence reads: CASSLGANEETQYF. The DNA of the CDR3 is TGTGCCAGCAGCTTAGGGGCCAATGAAGAGACCCAGTACTTC. This chain links TRBV7-2 with TRBJ2-5; D unclear. The germline V and J ends were trimmed by 1 base and 3 bases, with 9 bases remaining between them. Germline V CDR1 and CDR2: SGHTA, FQGNSA. The CDR3 totals 14 residues.

V gene TRBV19 combines with J gene TRBJ2-1; D unresolved. CDR3 length equals 13 residues. Germline CDR1 is LNHDA and CDR2 is SQIVND (reference sequence). Trimming removed 6 bases at V and 2 bases at J, with 8 bases between. The CDR3 bases are TGTGCCAGTAGCCAAAATACCTACAATGAGCAGTTCTTC. This codes for CASSQNTYNEQFF.

This chain links TRBV12-5 with TRBJ1-1, with D perhaps matching TRBD1 (5 bases). V lost 0 bases to trimming and J lost 3 bases, with 11 bases between them. The CDR3 consists of 15 residues. Germline V gene data show CDR1 as LGHNT and CDR2 as FRNRAP. The CDR3 DNA reads as TGTGCTAGTGGTTTGGTAGGAGGGACTTACACTGAAGCTTTCTTT. Protein sequence: CASGLVGGTYTEAFF.

The chain links TRBV27 to TRBJ1-1; 7 bases line up with TRBD1. The V gene end was trimmed by 0 bases and the J gene end by 5 bases; junction bases not matched to a gene: 3. Looked up from germline, CDR1 is MNHEY and CDR2 is SMNVEV (reference sequence). This CDR3 region has 14 residues. Here the CDR3 reads CASSLSHRGTEAFF. The CDR3 DNA follows: TGTGCCAGCAGTTTATCGCACAGGGGTACTGAAGCTTTCTTT.

This chain links TRBV30 with TRBJ1-6, with a tentative D call TRBD1 (5 bases). V shed 5 bases and J shed 10 bases, with 21 bases lying between them. Germline CDR1 reads GTSNPN; CDR2 reads SVGIG (reference sequence). The CDR3 contains 15 residues. CDR3 loop: CAWEQRPSGSSPLHF. The DNA for the CDR3 is TGTGCCTGGGAGCAACGACCCTCAGGGAGCTCACCCCTCCACTTT. Full variable domain (missing parts from reference TRBV30 and TRBJ1-6): SQTIHQWPATLVQPVGSPLSLECTVEGTSNPNLYWYRQAAGRGLQLLFYSVGIGQISSEVPQNLSASRPQDRQFILSSKKLLLSDSGFYLCAWEQRPSGSSPLHFGNGTRLTVT.

The genes are TRBV15 and TRBJ2-7; D is uncertain. V was clipped by 3 bases and J by 7 bases, with 13 bases between them. CDR3 length equals 13 residues. The V gene's germline CDR1 is LNHNV and CDR2 YYDKDF (reference sequence). The CDR3 nucleotides are TGTGCCACCAGCAGCCCTAGTGTGAGAGAGCAGTACTTC. Translation: CATSSPSVREQYF.

V usage is TRBV7-2 and J usage is TRBJ2-6; no clear D. This CDR3 region has 15 residues. Germline V lookup: CDR1 SGHTA, CDR2 FQGNSA. V lost 4 bases to trimming and J lost 4 bases, with 11 bases between them. CDR3: CASSSRLPGANVLTF. The CDR3, as DNA: TGTGCCAGCAGCTCGAGGTTACCCGGGGCCAACGTCCTGACTTTC.